This T cell receptor (beta chain) came from a study of Tregs in tolerant kidney transplant recipients. Sequencing was performed with immunoSEQ multiplex PCR; in TCRdb, only in-frame clones are kept and a portion is missing. The sample records 120,000 or so clones, about 90% being singletons. The sequence derives from a human donor in good health. The source material was CD4+ T cells from blood.

CDR3 in amino acids: CASSVSQNTEAFF. The CDR3 nucleotides are TGTGCCAGCTCGGTCAGCCAGAACACTGAAGCTTTCTTT. The chain combines TRBV18 with TRBJ1-1; D call uncertain. Trimming stripped 6 bases from V and 1 base from J, with 9 bases between. CDR1 is KGHSH, CDR2 LQKENI, per germline. This CDR3 has 13 amino acids.